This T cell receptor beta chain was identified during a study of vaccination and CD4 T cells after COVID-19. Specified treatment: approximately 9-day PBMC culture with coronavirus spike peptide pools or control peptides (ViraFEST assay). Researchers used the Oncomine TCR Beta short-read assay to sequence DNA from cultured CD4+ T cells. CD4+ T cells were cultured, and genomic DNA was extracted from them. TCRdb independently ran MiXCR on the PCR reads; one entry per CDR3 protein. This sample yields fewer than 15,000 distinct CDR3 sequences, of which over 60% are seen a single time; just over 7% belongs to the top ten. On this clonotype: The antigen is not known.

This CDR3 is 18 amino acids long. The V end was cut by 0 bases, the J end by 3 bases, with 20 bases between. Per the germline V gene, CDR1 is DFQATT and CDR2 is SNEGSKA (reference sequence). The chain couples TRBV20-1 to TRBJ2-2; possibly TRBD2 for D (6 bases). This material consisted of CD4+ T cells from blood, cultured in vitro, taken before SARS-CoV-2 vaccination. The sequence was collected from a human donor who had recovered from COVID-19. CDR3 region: CSARDRYSGKGDTGELFF. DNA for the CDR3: TGCAGTGCTAGAGATCGCTATAGCGGAAAAGGGGACACCGGGGAGCTGTTTTTT.